The 11 T cell receptor beta chains in this list originate from one sample, sequenced in a study of T cell repertoires in cytomegalovirus infection. TCRdb used MiXCR to reprocess the reads, holding one entry per CDR3 protein. This table holds approximately 200,000 distinct CDR3 sequences, roughly 30% found once. The sample was PBMCs. The receptor source for this set is a human donor in good health (CMV status not recorded). Some clones in this sample may be carry-over from other donors' samples.

This chain uses TRBV4-3 with TRBJ2-1; 10 bases fit TRBD1. Germline values: CDR1 LGHNA, CDR2 YSLEER. The CDR3 spans 15 residues. The J segment lost 5 bases and the V segment lost 4 bases, leaving 5 bases of the junction unmatched. As DNA, the CDR3 is TGCGCCAGCAGCCCACGGGACAGGGGAAACAATGAGCAGTTCTTC. Translating it yields CASSPRDRGNNEQFF.

This clonotype has more than one count but fewer than ten. V is TRBV7-6 and J is TRBJ2-7; D is possibly TRBD1 (6 bases). V shed 1 base and J shed 6 bases, with 7 bases lying between them. CDR1 SGHVS and CDR2 FNYEAQ come from the germline V gene. This CDR3 is 12 amino acids long. In nucleotides, the CDR3 is TGTGCCAGCAGCTTAGGGGACACCGAGCAGTACTTC. Translated: CASSLGDTEQYF. The whole variable domain, filled in from reference TRBV7-6 and TRBJ2-7, reads GAGVSQSPRYKVTKRGQDVALRCDPISGHVSLYWYRQALGQGPEFLTYFNYEAQQDKSGLPNDRFSAERPEGSISTLTIQRTEQRDSAMYRCASSLGDTEQYFGPGTRLTVT.

This clonotype was picked up many times. The chain combines TRBV7-3 with TRBJ2-3; D is possibly TRBD1 or TRBD2 (7 bases each). CDR3 length equals 12 residues. Trimming stripped 3 bases from V and 10 bases from J, with 11 bases between. Germline CDR1 reads SGHTA; CDR2 reads FQGTGA. CDR3 nucleotide sequence: TGTGCCAGCAGCTTGCCAGGGGGGGCGCAGTATTTT. It encodes CASSLPGGAQYF.

This chain connects TRBV7-7 to TRBJ2-5; D gene ambiguous. The germline CDR1 and CDR2 sequences are SSHAT and FNYEAQ (reference sequence). The CDR3 runs 13 residues. The DNA for the CDR3 is TGTGTTAGCAGCTTAGAACGAGGAGAGACCCAGTACTTC. Translated, it gives CVSSLERGETQYF. The complete variable domain, with remaining parts taken from reference TRBV7-7 and TRBJ2-5, reads GAGVSQSPRYKVTKRGQDVTLRCDPISSHATLYWYQQALGQGPEFLTYFNYEAQPDKSGLPSDRFSAERPEGSISTLTIQRTEQRDSAMYRCVSSLERGETQYFGPGTRLLVL.

The CDR3 coding sequence is TGTGCCAGCAGCAGAGGGATCCGCTACGAGCAGTACTTC. It is translated as CASSRGIRYEQYF. The J gene is TRBJ2-7, the V gene TRBV5-6, with D possibly being TRBD2 (5 bases). Germline V gives CDR1 SGHDT, CDR2 YYEEEE. Trimming cost V 4 bases and J 3 bases, with 11 bases left between them. This CDR3 comprises 13 residues.

There are a few counts of this clonotype. The chain carries TRBV5-1 and TRBJ2-5, with 9 bases lining up with TRBD1. V gave up 2 bases and J gave up 5 bases; unmatched junction bases: 7. Germline V gene data show CDR1 as SGHRS and CDR2 as YFSETQ. This CDR3 is built from 15 residues. This CDR3 reads CASSFTGTGMETQYF. The CDR3 coding sequence is TGCGCCAGCAGCTTCACCGGGACAGGGATGGAGACCCAGTACTTC.

Only a few counts were recorded for this clonotype. V is TRBV7-2 and J is TRBJ2-1, with 8 bases identical to TRBD2. Germline trimming cut 3 bases from V and 0 bases from J; bases unmatched to any gene: 4. Germline values: CDR1 SGHTA, CDR2 FQGNSA. The CDR3 consists of 16 residues. CDR3 residues: CASSLTGTSSYNEQFF. CDR3 DNA: TGTGCCAGCAGCTTGACCGGGACTAGCTCCTACAATGAGCAGTTCTTC.

This clonotype was seen only a few times. This chain joins TRBV10-3 and TRBJ2-1, with D tentatively TRBD1 (6 bases). Germline V gene sequence: CDR1 ENHRY, CDR2 SYGVKD. The CDR3 extends over 15 amino acids. With 4 bases removed from V and 9 bases from J, the gap between germline ends came to 19 bases. The DNA of the CDR3 is TGTGCCATCAGTGGAGCAGGGGCAGGGGTCCCTGAGCAGTTCTTC. It encodes CAISGAGAGVPEQFF.

This clonotype has more than one count but fewer than ten. The chain joins TRBV6-1 to TRBJ1-5; 10 positions match TRBD1. The trim removed 6 bases at V and 0 bases at J, leaving 8 bases unmatched. Germline V gene lookup returns CDR1 MNHNS and CDR2 SASEGT. CDR3 length: 17 residues. CDR3 amino acids: CASRRGTGAYSNQPQHF. Here the CDR3 DNA reads TGTGCCAGCAGACGAGGGACAGGGGCTTATAGCAATCAGCCCCAGCATTTT.

The V and J genes are TRBV9 and TRBJ2-5, with 7 bases that match TRBD1. Germline lookup yields CDR1 SGDLS and CDR2 YYNGEE. The J segment lost 0 bases and the V segment lost 4 bases, leaving 6 bases of the junction unmatched. The CDR3 length is 15 residues. CDR3 bases: TGTGCCAGCAGCTCCGACAGGGCAAACCAAGAGACCCAGTACTTC. Its protein product is CASSSDRANQETQYF.

This chain links TRBV5-4 with TRBJ1-4; possibly TRBD1 for D (5 bases). Deletions cut 0 bases from V and 5 bases from J, with 11 bases between. The CDR3 totals 15 residues. In germline, CDR1 is SGHNT, CDR2 YYREEE (reference sequence). Here the CDR3 reads CASSLAAGLNEKLFF. As DNA, the CDR3 is TGTGCCAGCAGCTTGGCCGCAGGGTTAAATGAAAAACTGTTTTTT.